Below, 3 T cell receptor beta chains from the same sample are listed, as sequenced in a study of shared clonotypes between healthy human individuals (dated by TCRdb to 2018 to 2020). Receptor libraries were prepared by the immunoSEQ multiplex PCR assay. The table comes from immuneACCESS by way of TCRdb, which keeps in-frame sequences with V and J called. Part of the clones is missing from these tables; in studies checked, under half for an unresolved V gene and the rest for unknown reasons. This sample is represented by more than 850,000 clones; 78% of them were singletons. The ten largest make up 0.52% of the sample. The source material was memory CD4+ T cells from PBMCs. This sample's cell subset or site label indicates: CD45RA-negative fraction. The receptors shown here come from a man aged 18 to 29 in good health. Some clones in this sample may be carry-over from other donors' samples.

The rearrangement joins TRBV13 to TRBJ1-4; D is unresolved. Germline CDR1 is PRHDT and CDR2 is FYEKMQ (reference sequence). V dropped 2 bases and J dropped 4 bases, with 5 bases sitting between them. CDR3 length: 13 amino acids. DNA of the CDR3: TGTGCCAGCAGCTTACGCAGTAATGAAAAACTGTTTTTT. Its protein product is CASSLRSNEKLFF.

This chain uses TRBV2 with TRBJ2-5, with D perhaps assigned TRBD1 or TRBD2 (6 bases each). Between the trimmed V and J ends, which lost 2 bases and 2 bases, there was a span of 12 bases. This CDR3 spans 15 amino acids. Germline V gene data show CDR1 as SNHLY and CDR2 as FYNNEI. In nucleotides, the CDR3 is TGTGCCAGCAGTGAAAATAGGGGGGAACAAGAGACCCAGTACTTC. Its translation is CASSENRGEQETQYF.

This sequence joins TRBV27 and TRBJ1-4; 7 positions agree with TRBD1. J gave up 1 base and V 5 bases, and 7 bases lay outside the gene matches. Germline CDR1 is MNHEY and CDR2 is SMNVEV (reference sequence). The CDR3 consists of 16 residues. The CDR3 protein is CASSPQGLGTNEKLFF. The CDR3 DNA reads as TGTGCCAGCAGTCCACAGGGGTTAGGAACTAATGAAAAACTGTTTTTT.